Sequencing of this T cell receptor (beta chain) was carried out in a study of blood T cell repertoires in COVID-19. Across the study: COVID-19 samples, acute and convalescent, were from the United States, Italy and Spain. Sources were T cells, B-cell-depleted T cells, or PBMCs; the material itself was cDNA or gDNA.

Measured with immunoSEQ multiplex PCR; TCRdb has only the in-frame clones, and not every one. The sample has over 30,000 clones, roughly 87% seen once. V was shortened by 1 base and J by 3 bases, with 7 bases between the two germline ends. CDR1 SGHAT and CDR2 FQDESV come from the germline V gene (reference sequence). The CDR3 has 14 amino acids. The source of this sequence is a man between 65 and 80 years old with active or convalescent COVID-19. Sequencing input: peripheral blood. This chain uses TRBV11-1 with TRBJ2-1; weak D call: TRBD1 (5 bases). CDR3 sequence: CASSLGQNYNEQFF. The CDR3 DNA reads TGTGCCAGCAGCTTAGGACAGAACTACAATGAGCAGTTCTTC. Together with reference TRBV11-1 and TRBJ2-1, the CDR3 gives the full variable domain: EAEVAQSPRYKITEKSQAVAFWCDPISGHATLYWYRQILGQGPELLVQFQDESVVDDSQLPKDRFSAERLKGVDSTLKIQPAELGDSAMYLCASSLGQNYNEQFFGPGTRLTVL.